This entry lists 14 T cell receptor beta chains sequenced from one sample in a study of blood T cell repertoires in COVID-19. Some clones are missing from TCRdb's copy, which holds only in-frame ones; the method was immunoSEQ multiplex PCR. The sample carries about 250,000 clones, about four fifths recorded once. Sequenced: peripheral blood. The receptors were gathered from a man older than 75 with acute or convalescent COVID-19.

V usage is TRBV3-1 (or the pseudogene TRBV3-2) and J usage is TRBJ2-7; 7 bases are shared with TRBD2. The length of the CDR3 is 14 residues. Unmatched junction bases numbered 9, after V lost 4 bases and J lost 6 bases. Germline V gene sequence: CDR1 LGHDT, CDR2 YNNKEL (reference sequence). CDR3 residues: CASSLGLVRGEQYF. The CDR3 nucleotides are TGTGCCAGCAGCCTTGGACTAGTTCGGGGCGAGCAGTACTTC.

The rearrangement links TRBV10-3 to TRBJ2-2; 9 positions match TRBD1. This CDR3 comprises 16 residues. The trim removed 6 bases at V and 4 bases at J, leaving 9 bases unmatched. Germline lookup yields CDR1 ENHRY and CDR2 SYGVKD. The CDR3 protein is CAIRNSGQGPTGELFF. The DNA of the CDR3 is TGTGCCATCAGGAATTCGGGACAGGGACCCACCGGGGAGCTGTTTTTT.

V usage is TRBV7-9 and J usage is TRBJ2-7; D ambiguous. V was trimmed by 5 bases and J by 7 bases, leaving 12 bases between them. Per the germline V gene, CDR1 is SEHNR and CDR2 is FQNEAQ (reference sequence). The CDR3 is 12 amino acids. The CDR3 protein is CASSAKTWEQYF. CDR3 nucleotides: TGTGCCAGCAGCGCAAAGACTTGGGAGCAGTACTTC.

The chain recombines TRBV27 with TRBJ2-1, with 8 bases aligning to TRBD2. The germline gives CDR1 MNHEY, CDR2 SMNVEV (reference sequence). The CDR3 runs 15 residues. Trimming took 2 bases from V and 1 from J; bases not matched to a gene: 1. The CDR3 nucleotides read TGTGCCAGCAGTTTAGGCGGGAGGTCCTACAATGAGCAGTTCTTC. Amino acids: CASSLGGRSYNEQFF.

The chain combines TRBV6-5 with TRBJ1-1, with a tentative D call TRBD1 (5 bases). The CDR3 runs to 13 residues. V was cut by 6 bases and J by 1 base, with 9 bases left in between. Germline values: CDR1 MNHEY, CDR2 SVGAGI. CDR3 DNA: TGTGCCAGCAGGGACACTCAGAACACTGAAGCTTTCTTT. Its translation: CASRDTQNTEAFF.

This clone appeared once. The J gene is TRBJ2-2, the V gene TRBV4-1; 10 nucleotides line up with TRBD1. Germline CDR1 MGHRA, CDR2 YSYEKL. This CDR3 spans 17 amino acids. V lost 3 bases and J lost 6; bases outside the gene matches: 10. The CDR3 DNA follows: TGCGCCAGCAGCCAGGGACAGGGGATGGGGCAGGCCGGGGAGCTGTTTTTT. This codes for CASSQGQGMGQAGELFF.

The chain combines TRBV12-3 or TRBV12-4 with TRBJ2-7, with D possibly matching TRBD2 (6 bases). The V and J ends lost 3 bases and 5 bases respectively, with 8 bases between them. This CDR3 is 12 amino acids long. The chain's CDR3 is CASSLGGHEQYF. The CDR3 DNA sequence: TGTGCCAGCAGTTTGGGAGGTCACGAGCAGTACTTC.

The CDR3 region is CASSPGTTMNTEAFF. CDR3 coding DNA: TGTGCCAGCAGTCCCGGGACAACCATGAACACTGAAGCTTTCTTT. V gene TRBV28 combines with J gene TRBJ1-1; D is perhaps TRBD1 (6 bases). The V end was cut by 5 bases, the J end by 0 bases, with 13 bases between. Looked up from germline, CDR1 is MDHEN and CDR2 is SYDVKM. CDR3 length: 15 amino acids.

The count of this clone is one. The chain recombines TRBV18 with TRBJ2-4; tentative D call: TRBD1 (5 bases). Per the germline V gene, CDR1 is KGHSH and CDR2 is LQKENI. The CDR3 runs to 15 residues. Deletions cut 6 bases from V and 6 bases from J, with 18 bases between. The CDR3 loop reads CASSPTSGPRNIQYF. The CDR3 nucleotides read TGTGCCAGCTCCCCGACTTCAGGGCCCCGAAACATTCAGTACTTC.

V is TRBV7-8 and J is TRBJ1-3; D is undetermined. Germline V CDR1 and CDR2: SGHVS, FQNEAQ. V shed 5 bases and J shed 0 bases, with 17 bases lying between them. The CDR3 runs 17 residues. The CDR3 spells CASSLRLSDPSGNTIYF. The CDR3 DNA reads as TGTGCCAGCAGCCTCCGTCTGAGCGATCCCTCTGGAAACACCATATATTTT.

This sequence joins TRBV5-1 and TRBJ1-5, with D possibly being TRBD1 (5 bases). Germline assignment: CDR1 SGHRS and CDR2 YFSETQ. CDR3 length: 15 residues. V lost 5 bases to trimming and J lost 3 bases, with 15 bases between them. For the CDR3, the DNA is TGCGCCAGCAGTCCAGGTGCGGGGCTCAATCAGCCCCAGCATTTT. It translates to CASSPGAGLNQPQHF.

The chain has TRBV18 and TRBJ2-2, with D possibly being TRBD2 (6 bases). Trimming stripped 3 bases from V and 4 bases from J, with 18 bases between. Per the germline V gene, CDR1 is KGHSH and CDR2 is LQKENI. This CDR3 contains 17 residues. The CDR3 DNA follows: TGTGCCAGCTCACCGCGCGCGGCTGGGGACTTCACCGGGGAGCTGTTTTTT. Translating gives CASSPRAAGDFTGELFF.

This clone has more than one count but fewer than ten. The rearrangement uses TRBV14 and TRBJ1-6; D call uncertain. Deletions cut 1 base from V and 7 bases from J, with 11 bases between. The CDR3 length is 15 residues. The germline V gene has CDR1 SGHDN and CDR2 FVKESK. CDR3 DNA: TGTGCCAGCAGCCAAGGACGGAGTCGGAATTCACCCCTCCACTTT. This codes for CASSQGRSRNSPLHF.

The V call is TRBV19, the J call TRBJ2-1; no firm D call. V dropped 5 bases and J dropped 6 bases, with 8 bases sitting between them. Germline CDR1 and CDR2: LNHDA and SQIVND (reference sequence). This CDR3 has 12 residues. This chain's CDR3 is CASSESGNEQFF. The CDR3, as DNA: TGTGCCAGTAGTGAGTCGGGCAATGAGCAGTTCTTC.